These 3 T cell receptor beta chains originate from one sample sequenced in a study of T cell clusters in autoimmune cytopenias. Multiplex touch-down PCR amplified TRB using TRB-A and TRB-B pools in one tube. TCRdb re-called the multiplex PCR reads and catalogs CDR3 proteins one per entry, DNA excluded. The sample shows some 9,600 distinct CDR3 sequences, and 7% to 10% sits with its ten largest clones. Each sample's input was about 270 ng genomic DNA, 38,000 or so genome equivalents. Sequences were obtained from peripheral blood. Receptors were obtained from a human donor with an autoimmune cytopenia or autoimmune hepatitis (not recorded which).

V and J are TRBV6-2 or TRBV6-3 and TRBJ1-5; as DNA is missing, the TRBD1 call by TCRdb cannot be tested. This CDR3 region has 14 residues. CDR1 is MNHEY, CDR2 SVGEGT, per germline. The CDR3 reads CASSFQGSGQPQHF.

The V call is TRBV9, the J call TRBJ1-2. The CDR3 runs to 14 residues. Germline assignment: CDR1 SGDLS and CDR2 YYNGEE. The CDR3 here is CASSVRHNNYGYTF.

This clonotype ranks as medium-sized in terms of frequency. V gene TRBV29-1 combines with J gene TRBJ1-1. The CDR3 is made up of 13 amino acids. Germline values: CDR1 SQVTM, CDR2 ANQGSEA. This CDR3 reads CSPMQGSNTEAFF.